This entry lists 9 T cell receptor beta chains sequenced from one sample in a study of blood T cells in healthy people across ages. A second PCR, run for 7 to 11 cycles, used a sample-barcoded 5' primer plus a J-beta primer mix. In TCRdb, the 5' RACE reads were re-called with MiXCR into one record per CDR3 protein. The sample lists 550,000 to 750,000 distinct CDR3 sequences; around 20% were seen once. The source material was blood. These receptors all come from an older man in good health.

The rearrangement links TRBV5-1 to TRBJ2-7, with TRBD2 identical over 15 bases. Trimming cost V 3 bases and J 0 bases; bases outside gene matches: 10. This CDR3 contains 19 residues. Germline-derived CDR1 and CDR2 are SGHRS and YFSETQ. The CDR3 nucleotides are TGCGCCAGCAGCTCGGGACTAGCGGGAGGTCGGGTCCGCTCCTACGAGCAGTACTTC. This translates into CASSSGLAGGRVRSYEQYF. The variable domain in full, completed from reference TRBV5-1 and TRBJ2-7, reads KAGVTQTPRYLIKTRGQQVTLSCSPISGHRSVSWYQQTPGQGLQFLFEYFSETQRNKGNFPGRFSGRQFSNSRSEMNVSTLELGDSALYLCASSSGLAGGRVRSYEQYFGPGTRLTVT.

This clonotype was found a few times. In DNA form, the CDR3 reads TGCGCCAGCAGCTTTGGAGGCGGGGATCAGCCCCAGCATTTT. It translates to CASSFGGGDQPQHF. J is TRBJ1-5 and V is TRBV5-1, with unresolved D. V was pared by 2 bases and J by 5 bases, with 11 bases between. CDR3 length: 14 amino acids. CDR1 is SGHRS, CDR2 YFSETQ, per germline.

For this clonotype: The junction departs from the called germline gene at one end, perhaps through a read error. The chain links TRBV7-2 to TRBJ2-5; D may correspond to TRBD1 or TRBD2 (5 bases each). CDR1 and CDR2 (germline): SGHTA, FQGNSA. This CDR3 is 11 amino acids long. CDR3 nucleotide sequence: TGTGCCAGCAGCCTCGGGACCCGGTCGTTCTTC. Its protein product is CASSLGTRSFF.

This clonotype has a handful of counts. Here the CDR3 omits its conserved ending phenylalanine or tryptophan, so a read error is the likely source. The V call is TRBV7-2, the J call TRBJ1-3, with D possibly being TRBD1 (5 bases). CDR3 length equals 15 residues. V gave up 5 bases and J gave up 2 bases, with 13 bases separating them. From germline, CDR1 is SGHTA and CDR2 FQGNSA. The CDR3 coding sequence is TGTGCCAGCAGCCGCCCTGGGACGGCTGGAAACACCATATATCTT. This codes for CASSRPGTAGNTIYL.

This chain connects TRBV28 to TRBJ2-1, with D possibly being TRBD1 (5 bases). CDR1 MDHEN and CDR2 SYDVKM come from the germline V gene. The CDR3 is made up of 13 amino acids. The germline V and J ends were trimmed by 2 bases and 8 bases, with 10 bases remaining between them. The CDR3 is CASSLERRDEQFF. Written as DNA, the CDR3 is TGTGCCAGCAGTTTAGAACGCAGGGATGAGCAGTTCTTC.

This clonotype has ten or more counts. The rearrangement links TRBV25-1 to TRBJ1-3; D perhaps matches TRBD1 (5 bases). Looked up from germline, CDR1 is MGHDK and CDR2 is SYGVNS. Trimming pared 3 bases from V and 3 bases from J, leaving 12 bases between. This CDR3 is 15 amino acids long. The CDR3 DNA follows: TGTGCCAGCAGTGACCGACAGATTGATGGAAACACCATATATTTT. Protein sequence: CASSDRQIDGNTIYF.

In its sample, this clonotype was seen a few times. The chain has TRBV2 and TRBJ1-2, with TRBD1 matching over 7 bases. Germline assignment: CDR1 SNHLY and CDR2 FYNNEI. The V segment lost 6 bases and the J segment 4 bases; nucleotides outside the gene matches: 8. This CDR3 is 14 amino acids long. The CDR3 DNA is TGTGCCAGCAGAATGACAGGGATGCTCTATGGCTACACCTTC. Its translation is CASRMTGMLYGYTF.

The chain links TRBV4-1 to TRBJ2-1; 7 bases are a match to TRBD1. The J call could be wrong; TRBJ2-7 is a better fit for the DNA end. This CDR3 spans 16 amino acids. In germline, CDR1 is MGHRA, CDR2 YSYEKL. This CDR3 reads CASSQDRTGLSYEQYF. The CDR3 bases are TGCGCCAGCAGCCAAGATAGGACAGGATTATCCTACGAGCAGTACTTC.

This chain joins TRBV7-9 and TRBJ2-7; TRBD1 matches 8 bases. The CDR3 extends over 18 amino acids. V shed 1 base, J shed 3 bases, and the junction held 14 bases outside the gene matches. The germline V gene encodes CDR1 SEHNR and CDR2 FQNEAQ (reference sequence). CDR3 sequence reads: CASSLGPPFGDRIYEQYF. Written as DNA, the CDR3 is TGTGCCAGCAGCTTAGGCCCGCCTTTCGGGGACAGGATCTACGAGCAGTACTTC.